The 20 T cell receptor beta chains listed next were all sequenced from one sample in a study of cytomegalovirus exposure and HLA in healthy donors. Amplification used 60 Vbeta primers and 13 Jbeta primers. Assay: immunoSEQ multiplex PCR; the TCRdb copy retains only in-frame clones and omits some. Here the sample spans just over 150,000 clones, 60% to 80% being singletons. The specimen was PBMCs. The receptors here all came from a woman aged 45-59 years in good health and CMV-seropositive.

The chain combines TRBV28 with TRBJ1-2; D remains ambiguous. The germline gives CDR1 MDHEN, CDR2 SYDVKM. The CDR3 covers 16 residues. V shed 5 bases and J shed 1 base, with 17 bases lying between them. The CDR3 coding sequence is TGTGCCAGCAGTCCCATTCAGGCTTACTTTAACTATGGCTACACCTTC. Its protein is CASSPIQAYFNYGYTF.

The chain links TRBV25-1 to TRBJ1-4; D gene unclear. This CDR3 comprises 17 residues. Trimming removed 1 base from V and 0 bases from J, with 12 bases in between. Germline CDR1 reads MGHDK; CDR2 reads SYGVNS. In DNA, the CDR3 is TGTGCCAGCAGTGAATTGCCAGGTCGCTCAACTAATGAAAAACTGTTTTTT. Protein product: CASSELPGRSTNEKLFF.

For the CDR3, the DNA is TGTGCCATCAGTGAGATAGCGTCATACGAGCAGTACTTC. Translating gives CAISEIASYEQYF. The gene calls are TRBV10-3 and TRBJ2-7, with D possibly being TRBD2 (5 bases). The CDR3 covers 13 residues. The germline V and J ends were trimmed by 2 bases and 4 bases, with 9 bases remaining between them. Germline V CDR1 and CDR2: ENHRY, SYGVKD.

The V gene is TRBV7-3, the J gene TRBJ2-2; D perhaps matches TRBD2 (6 bases). V lost 5 bases to trimming and J lost 5 bases, with 15 bases between them. The CDR3 is 15 amino acids. Germline V gives CDR1 SGHTA, CDR2 FQGTGA. The CDR3 region has the DNA TGTGCCAGCAGCGCCAGAGGGAGGAGTACCGGGGAGCTGTTTTTT. This sequence encodes CASSARGRSTGELFF. Combining the CDR3 with reference TRBV7-3 and TRBJ2-2 gives the whole variable domain GAGVSQTPSNKVTEKGKYVELRCDPISGHTALYWYRQSLGQGPEFLIYFQGTGAADDSGLPNDRFFAVRPEGSVSTLKIQRTERGDSAVYLCASSARGRSTGELFFGEGSRLTVL.

The chain combines TRBV29-1 with TRBJ1-2; TRBD1 is a possible D gene (6 bases). The length of the CDR3 is 15 residues. The V and J ends lost 1 base and 4 bases respectively, with 16 bases between them. Germline V gene lookup returns CDR1 SQVTM and CDR2 ANQGSEA. CDR3 coding DNA: TGCAGCGTTGAAGGGGGGGGCAGTCTTTCCTATGGCTACACCTTC. This codes for CSVEGGGSLSYGYTF.

The chain is built from TRBV27 and TRBJ2-7, with D possibly matching TRBD2 (5 bases). CDR3 size: 13 residues. The germline V gene has CDR1 MNHEY and CDR2 SMNVEV (reference sequence). Trimming cost V 7 bases and J 2 bases, with 12 bases left between them. CDR3 sequence reads: CASKSGNTYEQYF. Here the CDR3 DNA reads TGTGCCAGCAAATCCGGGAACACCTACGAGCAGTACTTC.

CDR3 loop: CASSLTRDGYTF. Written as DNA, the CDR3 is TGTGCCAGCAGCTTGACCAGGGATGGCTACACCTTC. The V gene is TRBV5-6, the J gene TRBJ1-2; tentatively, D is TRBD1 (5 bases). CDR1 SGHDT and CDR2 YYEEEE come from the germline V gene. The CDR3 spans 12 residues. Trimming removed 1 base from V and 6 bases from J, with 7 bases in between.

The chain couples TRBV5-1 to TRBJ1-1; D is undetermined. The CDR3 has 15 residues. Germline V gene lookup returns CDR1 SGHRS and CDR2 YFSETQ. Trimming removed 0 bases from V and 10 bases from J, with 19 bases in between. CDR3 sequence (DNA): TGCGCCAGCAGCTTGGCCCTTGTGAGGATACCGGGAGCTTTCTTT. Translating it yields CASSLALVRIPGAFF.

This rearrangement joins TRBV25-1 to TRBJ2-7, with 13 bases aligning to TRBD2. Germline V CDR1 and CDR2: MGHDK, SYGVNS. After removal of 3 bases from V and 0 bases from J, the junction contained 5 bases not matched to a gene. The CDR3 is made up of 17 amino acids. The CDR3: CASSDLLAGGSSYEQYF. The CDR3 coding sequence is TGTGCCAGCAGTGATCTACTAGCGGGAGGGAGCTCCTACGAGCAGTACTTC.

This clone was seen more than once but under ten times. The chain employs TRBV9 and TRBJ1-4; tentative D call: TRBD1 (5 bases). There are 14 residues in the CDR3. Per the germline V gene, CDR1 is SGDLS and CDR2 is YYNGEE. V was pared by 0 bases and J by 6 bases, with 9 bases between. CDR3 sequence reads: CASSVAGGDEKLFF. DNA for the CDR3: TGTGCCAGCAGCGTAGCGGGAGGGGATGAAAAACTGTTTTTT.

The V gene is TRBV4-1, the J gene TRBJ1-1; possibly TRBD1 for D (5 bases). In germline, CDR1 is MGHRA, CDR2 YSYEKL. Trimming stripped 4 bases from V and 0 bases from J, with 15 bases between. The CDR3 consists of 16 residues. The chain's CDR3 is CASSRFPTAMNTEAFF. In DNA, the CDR3 is TGCGCCAGCAGCCGATTCCCGACAGCCATGAACACTGAAGCTTTCTTT.

V and J are TRBV11-2 and TRBJ2-7, with unresolved D. The CDR3 covers 15 residues. V lost 1 base to trimming and J lost 3 bases, with 13 bases between them. The germline gives CDR1 SGHAT, CDR2 FQNNGV. The CDR3 sequence: CASSLGTGTVYEQYF. The CDR3 DNA sequence: TGTGCCAGCAGCTTAGGAACGGGTACGGTCTACGAGCAGTACTTC.

The V gene is TRBV10-3, the J gene TRBJ2-1; tentative D call: TRBD2 (6 bases). Per germline, CDR1 ENHRY and CDR2 SYGVKD. Trimming took off 3 bases at V and 6 bases at J, with 9 bases between the two ends. The CDR3 length is 13 residues. The CDR3 protein is CAISDLSGNEQFF. The DNA of the CDR3 is TGTGCCATCAGTGATCTTAGCGGCAATGAGCAGTTCTTC.

The chain is built from TRBV9 and TRBJ2-6; tentative D call: TRBD2 (7 bases). CDR3 length: 18 residues. CDR1 is SGDLS and CDR2 is YYNGEE in the germline V gene. V dropped 0 bases and J dropped 0 bases, with 13 bases sitting between them. CDR3 nucleotides: TGTGCCAGCAGCGTAGCGGGGGGAGGGGGCTCTGGGGCCAACGTCCTGACTTTC. It specifies CASSVAGGGGSGANVLTF.

V usage is TRBV5-1 and J usage is TRBJ2-2; maybe TRBD2 (5 bases). Germline V gene lookup returns CDR1 SGHRS and CDR2 YFSETQ. This CDR3 region has 10 residues. Deletions cut 8 bases from V and 6 bases from J, with 5 bases between. CDR3 sequence reads: CAREAGELFF. CDR3 nucleotide sequence: TGCGCCAGGGAGGCCGGGGAGCTGTTTTTT.

The genes are TRBV28 and TRBJ1-2; D ambiguous. The CDR3 is 15 amino acids. The germline V and J ends were trimmed by 7 bases and 4 bases, with 19 bases remaining between them. Per the germline V gene, CDR1 is MDHEN and CDR2 is SYDVKM. CDR3 sequence: CASTELSEGGYGYTF. As DNA, the CDR3 is TGTGCCAGCACCGAACTTTCCGAGGGTGGCTATGGCTACACCTTC.

This chain connects TRBV7-2 to TRBJ1-6; TRBD1 agrees at 7 bases. With V trimmed by 5 bases and J by 2 bases, 3 bases remained unmatched. The CDR3 length is 15 residues. From germline, CDR1 is SGHTA and CDR2 FQGNSA. The CDR3 sequence is CASSPTGTYNSPLHF. CDR3 bases: TGTGCCAGCAGCCCGACAGGGACCTATAATTCACCCCTCCACTTT.

The chain has TRBV5-1 and TRBJ2-2, with D possibly matching TRBD2 (5 bases). Germline V gene sequence: CDR1 SGHRS, CDR2 YFSETQ. V lost 4 bases and J 4 bases, leaving 17 bases between the germline ends. The CDR3 runs 16 residues. CDR3: CASSPGVGLTTGELFF. CDR3 bases: TGCGCCAGCAGCCCCGGGGTAGGGTTGACCACCGGGGAGCTGTTTTTT.

The chain is built from TRBV5-1 and TRBJ2-5, with TRBD2 as a possible D gene (6 bases). In germline, CDR1 is SGHRS, CDR2 YFSETQ. The CDR3 consists of 14 residues. Trimming took off 0 bases at V and 5 bases at J, with 11 bases between the two ends. CDR3 protein: CASSLDGAGETQYF. The CDR3 DNA reads TGCGCCAGCAGCTTGGATGGGGCGGGGGAGACCCAGTACTTC.

This rearrangement joins TRBV2 to TRBJ2-1, with TRBD1 matching 9 bases. With 5 bases clipped from V and 1 base from J, the junction kept 3 bases outside the gene matches. There are 15 residues in the CDR3. In germline, CDR1 is SNHLY, CDR2 FYNNEI. The CDR3 DNA sequence: TGTGCCAGCAGTTCGGGACAGGGTTCCTACAATGAGCAGTTCTTC. Amino acids: CASSSGQGSYNEQFF.